These 20 T cell receptor beta chains came from one sample sequenced in a study of shared clonotypes between healthy human individuals. Generated by immunoSEQ multiplex PCR, the TCRdb table keeps only in-frame clones and is missing some. The data show approximately 530,000 clones, with about 95% seen just once and roughly 0.06% held by the top ten. The sample was naive CD4+ T cells sorted from blood. Noted subset: CD45RA+ positively selected. These receptor sequences come from a woman aged 25 to 39 in good health.

This clone was recorded only once. An end of the junction does not agree with germline; a read error may underlie this. The chain joins TRBV5-4 to TRBJ2-7; D not certain. The CDR3 loop spans 12 amino acids. The germline CDR1 and CDR2 sequences are SGHNT and YYREEE (reference sequence). The CDR3 loop reads CASSFGRQPPCF. The CDR3 DNA is TGTGCCAGCAGCTTTGGGCGCCAGCCACCCTGCTTC.

The rearrangement uses TRBV7-9 and TRBJ2-5, with 10 bases identical to TRBD2. This CDR3 is built from 13 residues. Germline assignment: CDR1 SEHNR and CDR2 FQNEAQ (reference sequence). The V and J ends lost 5 bases and 7 bases, in that order; junction bases with no gene match: 4. The CDR3 here is CASSPSGSGTQYF. The DNA of the CDR3 is TGTGCCAGCAGCCCTAGCGGGAGTGGGACCCAGTACTTC.

The V call is TRBV6-5, the J call TRBJ1-1; D is unresolved. V gave up 2 bases and J gave up 1 base, with 5 bases separating them. The CDR3 contains 13 residues. CDR1 is MNHEY and CDR2 is SVGAGI in the germline V gene. CDR3 loop: CASSYNRNTEAFF. CDR3 DNA sequence: TGTGCCAGCAGTTACAATAGGAACACTGAAGCTTTCTTT.

The chain is built from TRBV29-1 and TRBJ1-1; D might be TRBD1 (5 bases). From germline, CDR1 is SQVTM and CDR2 ANQGSEA. This CDR3 region has 15 residues. V dropped 7 bases and J dropped 4 bases, with 22 bases sitting between them. CDR3 nucleotides: TGCAGCGCCCGAATCACCAGGGAACCGAGCACTGAAGCTTTCTTT. Amino acids: CSARITREPSTEAFF.

CDR3 residues: CASSPAGRRAYNEQFF. The DNA of the CDR3 is TGTGCCAGCAGTCCCGCCGGGAGGCGGGCCTACAATGAGCAGTTCTTC. The chain has TRBV25-1 and TRBJ2-1, with 7 bases identical to TRBD2. The CDR3 loop spans 16 amino acids. Looked up from germline, CDR1 is MGHDK and CDR2 is SYGVNS. J was trimmed by 2 bases and V by 5 bases; bases with no gene match: 9.

The genes are TRBV5-1 and TRBJ2-2; 12 bases fit TRBD2. The CDR3 is 16 amino acids. Per germline, CDR1 SGHRS and CDR2 YFSETQ. The V gene end was trimmed by 3 bases and the J gene end by 2 bases; junction bases not matched to a gene: 2. CDR3 residues: CASSWTSGANTGELFF. CDR3 DNA: TGCGCCAGCAGCTGGACTAGCGGGGCAAACACCGGGGAGCTGTTTTTT.

The table lists this clone with a count of one. The rearrangement joins TRBV11-2 to TRBJ2-1; 10 positions agree with TRBD2. Germline V gene sequence: CDR1 SGHAT, CDR2 FQNNGV. CDR3 size: 19 residues. With 10 bases clipped from V and 5 bases from J, the junction kept 23 bases outside the gene matches. CDR3 DNA: TGTGCCACCCAGCTTAGTCCCTTTCTAACTAGCGGGGCACACAATGAGCAGTTCTTC. This encodes CATQLSPFLTSGAHNEQFF.

V and J are TRBV2 and TRBJ1-2; 9 bases match TRBD1. CDR1 SNHLY and CDR2 FYNNEI come from the germline V gene. This CDR3 comprises 15 residues. The trim removed 6 bases at V and 1 base at J, leaving 6 bases unmatched. CDR3 bases: TGTGCCAGCAGCGCACAGACAGGGGGTAACTATGGCTACACCTTC. It translates to CASSAQTGGNYGYTF.

V and J are TRBV2 and TRBJ2-1, with D uncertain. CDR3 length equals 12 residues. V was pared by 6 bases and J by 9 bases, with 12 bases between. Germline V gene sequence: CDR1 SNHLY, CDR2 FYNNEI. This chain's CDR3 is CASRSSSTEQFF. The CDR3 nucleotides read TGTGCCAGCAGAAGCAGTAGCACTGAGCAGTTCTTC.

The rearrangement joins TRBV6-1 to TRBJ1-5; D gene ambiguous. CDR3 length: 12 residues. The V and J ends lost 5 bases and 6 bases respectively, with 8 bases between them. The germline V gene encodes CDR1 MNHNS and CDR2 SASEGT. DNA for the CDR3: TGTGCCAGCAGTTCCGTAGGTCAGCCCCAGCATTTT. This codes for CASSSVGQPQHF.

The gene calls are TRBV5-1 and TRBJ2-7; 9 bases are shared with TRBD1. The germline V gene encodes CDR1 SGHRS and CDR2 YFSETQ. CDR3 size: 13 residues. Germline trimming cut 0 bases from V and 7 bases from J; bases unmatched to any gene: 2. The CDR3 protein is CASSLADRGEQYF. Written as DNA, the CDR3 is TGCGCCAGCAGCTTGGCGGACAGGGGTGAGCAGTACTTC.

The V call is TRBV6-5, the J call TRBJ1-2; no definite D call. The CDR3 spans 14 residues. CDR1 MNHEY and CDR2 SVGAGI come from the germline V gene. V was pared by 3 bases and J by 0 bases, with 8 bases between. The CDR3 protein is CASSYSRANYGYTF. CDR3 DNA: TGTGCCAGCAGTTATTCCAGAGCTAACTATGGCTACACCTTC.

As concerns this clone: This specimen includes other DNA sequences encoding the same CDR3. The V call is TRBV5-1, the J call TRBJ1-5, with 7 bases fitting TRBD1. Germline lookup yields CDR1 SGHRS and CDR2 YFSETQ. The CDR3 has 15 amino acids. With 0 bases clipped from V and 1 base from J, the junction kept 1 base outside the gene matches. CDR3: CASSLEGQSNQPQHF. In DNA, the CDR3 is TGCGCCAGCAGCTTGGAGGGACAGAGCAATCAGCCCCAGCATTTT.

V usage is TRBV2 and J usage is TRBJ1-1; tentative D call: TRBD1 (5 bases). Germline lookup yields CDR1 SNHLY and CDR2 FYNNEI. This CDR3 spans 14 amino acids. Trimming removed 8 bases at V and 7 bases at J, with 20 bases between. CDR3 protein: CASGRSRQGGEAFF. For the CDR3, the DNA is TGTGCCAGCGGACGATCCCGCCAGGGAGGTGAAGCTTTCTTT.

This clone was seen once. V is TRBV2 and J is TRBJ1-2; D is perhaps TRBD1 (6 bases). Germline V lookup: CDR1 SNHLY, CDR2 FYNNEI. The CDR3 consists of 13 residues. Trimming took 7 bases from V and 7 from J, leaving 16 bases between them. CDR3 nucleotide sequence: TGTGCCAGCACAGCGGGGGCAGTGAGTGGCTACACCTTC. It yields the protein CASTAGAVSGYTF. Looking up the rest from reference TRBV2 and TRBJ1-2 gives the full variable domain: EPEVTQTPSHQVTQMGQEVILRCVPISNHLYFYWYRQILGQKVEFLVSFYNNEISEKSEIFDDQFSVERPDGSNFTLKIRSTKLEDSAMYFCASTAGAVSGYTFGSGTRLTVV.

The rearrangement joins TRBV19 to TRBJ1-5; TRBD1 is a possible D gene (6 bases). CDR3 length: 14 residues. CDR1 and CDR2 (germline): LNHDA, SQIVND (reference sequence). V was cut by 9 bases and J by 3 bases, with 15 bases left in between. The CDR3 DNA reads TGTGCCAGCGTAAACAGGGCCGACAATCAGCCCCAGCATTTT. The encoded protein is CASVNRADNQPQHF.

V and J are TRBV27 and TRBJ2-7; TRBD1 matches at 7 bases. Losses at the gene ends were 8 bases for V and 0 bases for J; bases not matched to a gene: 7. The germline V gene encodes CDR1 MNHEY and CDR2 SMNVEV (reference sequence). The CDR3 totals 14 residues. Written as DNA, the CDR3 is TGTGCCAGCTTACCGGCAGGGGGCTCCTACGAGCAGTACTTC. Protein sequence: CASLPAGGSYEQYF.

The chain links TRBV6-1 to TRBJ2-7; D gene unclear. The CDR3 spans 12 residues. Germline lookup yields CDR1 MNHNS and CDR2 SASEGT. V lost 1 base to trimming and J lost 7 bases, with 8 bases between them. CDR3 nucleotides: TGTGCCAGCAGTGAAGGAGTGAGGGAGCAGTACTTC. Amino acids: CASSEGVREQYF.

The chain uses TRBV19 and TRBJ2-1; no clear D. This CDR3 contains 12 residues. V was clipped by 5 bases and J by 10 bases, with 12 bases between them. CDR1 and CDR2 (germline): LNHDA, SQIVND (reference sequence). The CDR3 is CASSPPAGEQFF. The CDR3 region has the DNA TGTGCCAGTAGTCCCCCTGCCGGCGAGCAGTTCTTC.

This chain connects TRBV6-5 to TRBJ2-7; the D is unclear. Germline V gene lookup returns CDR1 MNHEY and CDR2 SVGAGI. V was cut by 6 bases and J by 7 bases, with 13 bases left in between. The CDR3 consists of 12 residues. As DNA, the CDR3 is TGTGCCAGCAGGAAGAACTACGGGGAGCAGTACTTC. Amino acids: CASRKNYGEQYF.